This TCR beta chain stems from a study of blood T cells in healthy people across ages. Broader study findings: Fewer expanded clones and more diversity marked long-lived versus aged donors.

Alongside a J-beta primer mix, a sample-barcoded 5' primer served in a second PCR lasting roughly 6 to 11 cycles. One entry per CDR3 protein results from TCRdb running MiXCR on the 5' RACE reads. The sample includes around 1,000,000 distinct CDR3 sequences, about 25% of them seen just once. The germline V gene has CDR1 LGHNA and CDR2 YNFKEQ. The CDR3 is 15 residues long. Trimming left V 0 bases short and J 6 bases short, with 14 bases between. The sample providers were healthy Caucasian people from Russia, aged about 6 to 95. The table lists this clonotype with a few counts. Its antigen is not known. These records were also assigned to another study, of T cells of mothers and their children. That study adds: Some 3 million TCR beta reads per child versus over 8 million per mother.

The sequenced sample was blood. The receptor's source is a girl between 2 and 10 years old in good health. The chain has TRBV4-2 and TRBJ1-2, with D possibly being TRBD1 (5 bases). CDR3 region: CASSQDRGGGDGYTF. The CDR3 DNA follows: TGTGCCAGCAGCCAAGATCGGGGAGGAGGGGATGGCTACACCTTC.